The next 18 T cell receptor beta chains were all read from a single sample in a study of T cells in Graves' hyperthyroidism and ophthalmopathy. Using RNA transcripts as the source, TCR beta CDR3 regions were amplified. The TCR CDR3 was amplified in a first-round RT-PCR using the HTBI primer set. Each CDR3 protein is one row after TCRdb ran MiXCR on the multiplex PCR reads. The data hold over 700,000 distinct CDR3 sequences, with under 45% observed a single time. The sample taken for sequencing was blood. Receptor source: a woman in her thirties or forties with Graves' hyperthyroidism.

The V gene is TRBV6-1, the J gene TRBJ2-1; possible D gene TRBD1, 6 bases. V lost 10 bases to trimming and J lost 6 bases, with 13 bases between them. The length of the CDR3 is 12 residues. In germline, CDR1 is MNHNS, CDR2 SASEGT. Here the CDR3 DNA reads TGTGCCACAAATGAAGGGGGCAATGAGCAGTTCTTC. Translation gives CATNEGGNEQFF.

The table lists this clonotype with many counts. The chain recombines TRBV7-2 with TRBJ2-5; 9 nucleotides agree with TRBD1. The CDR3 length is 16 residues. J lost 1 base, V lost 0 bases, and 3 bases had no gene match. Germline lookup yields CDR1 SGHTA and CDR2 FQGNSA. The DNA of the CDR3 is TGTGCCAGCAGCTTAGCGGGGGGACAGGGCCAAGAGACCCAGTACTTC. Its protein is CASSLAGGQGQETQYF.

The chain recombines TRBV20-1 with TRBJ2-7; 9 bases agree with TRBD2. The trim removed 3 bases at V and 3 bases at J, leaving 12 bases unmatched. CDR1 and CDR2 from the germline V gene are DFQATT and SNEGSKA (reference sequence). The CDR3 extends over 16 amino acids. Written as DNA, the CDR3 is TGCAGTGCTAGGGAGAGGGCGGGAGGGCCAATCTACGAGCAGTACTTC. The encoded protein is CSARERAGGPIYEQYF.

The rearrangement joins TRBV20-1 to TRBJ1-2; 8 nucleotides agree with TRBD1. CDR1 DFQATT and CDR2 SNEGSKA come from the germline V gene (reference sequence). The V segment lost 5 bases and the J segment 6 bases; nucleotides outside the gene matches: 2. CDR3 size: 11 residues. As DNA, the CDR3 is TGCAGTGCTTGGACAGGGAATGGCTACACCTTC. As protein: CSAWTGNGYTF.

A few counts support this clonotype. CDR3: CASSQGDLDQPQHF. DNA of the CDR3: TGTGCCAGTAGTCAGGGGGACCTCGATCAGCCCCAGCATTTT. J is TRBJ1-5 and V is TRBV19; 7 nucleotides agree with TRBD1. This CDR3 is built from 14 residues. J gave up 5 bases and V 5 bases, and 6 bases lay outside the gene matches. Germline CDR1 LNHDA, CDR2 SQIVND (reference sequence).

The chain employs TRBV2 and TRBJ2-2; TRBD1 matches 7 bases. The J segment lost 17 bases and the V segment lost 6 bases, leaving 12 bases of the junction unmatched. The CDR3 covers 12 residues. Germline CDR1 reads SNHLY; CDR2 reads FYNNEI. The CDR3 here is CASRGQRGSCFF. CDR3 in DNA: TGTGCCAGCAGGGGACAGAGGGGAAGCTGTTTTTTT.

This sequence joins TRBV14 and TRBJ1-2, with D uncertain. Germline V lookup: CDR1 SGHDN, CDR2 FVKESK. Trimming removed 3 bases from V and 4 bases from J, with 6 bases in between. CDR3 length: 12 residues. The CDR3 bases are TGTGCCAGCAGCCAGTCCCTCTATGGCTACACCTTC. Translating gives CASSQSLYGYTF.

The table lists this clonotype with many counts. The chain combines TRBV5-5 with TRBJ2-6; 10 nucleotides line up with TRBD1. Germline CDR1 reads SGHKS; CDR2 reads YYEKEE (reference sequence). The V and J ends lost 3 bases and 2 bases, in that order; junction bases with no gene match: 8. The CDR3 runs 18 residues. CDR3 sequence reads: CASSSRPGQGTGANVLTF. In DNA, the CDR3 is TGTGCCAGCAGCTCACGACCGGGACAGGGGACTGGGGCCAACGTCCTGACTTTC.

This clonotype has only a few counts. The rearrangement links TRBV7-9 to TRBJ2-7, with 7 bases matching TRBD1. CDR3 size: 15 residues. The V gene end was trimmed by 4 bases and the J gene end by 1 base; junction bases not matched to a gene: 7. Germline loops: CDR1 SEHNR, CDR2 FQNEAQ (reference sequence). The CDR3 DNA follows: TGTGCCAGCAGCTCAGGGGGTGTACCTTCCTACGAGCAGTACTTC. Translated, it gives CASSSGGVPSYEQYF.

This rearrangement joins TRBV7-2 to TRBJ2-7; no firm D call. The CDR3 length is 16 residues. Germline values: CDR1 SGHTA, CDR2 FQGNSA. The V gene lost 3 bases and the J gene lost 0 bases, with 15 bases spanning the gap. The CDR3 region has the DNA TGTGCCAGCAGCTTGTCCGAGACAAGGACCTCCTACGAGCAGTACTTC. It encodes CASSLSETRTSYEQYF.

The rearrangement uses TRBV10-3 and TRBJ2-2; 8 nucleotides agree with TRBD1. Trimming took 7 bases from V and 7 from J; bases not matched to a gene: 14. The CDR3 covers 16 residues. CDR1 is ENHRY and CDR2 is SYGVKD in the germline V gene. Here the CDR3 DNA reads TGTGCCATCAAGGACCTGAAAGTGGACAGGGACGGGGAGCTGTTTTTT. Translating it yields CAIKDLKVDRDGELFF.

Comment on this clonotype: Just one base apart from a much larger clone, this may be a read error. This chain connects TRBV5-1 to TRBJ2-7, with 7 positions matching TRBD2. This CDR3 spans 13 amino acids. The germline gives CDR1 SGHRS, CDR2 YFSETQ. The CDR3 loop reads CASSTAGAYEQYF. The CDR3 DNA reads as TGTGCCAGCAGCACCGCGGGGGCCTACGAGCAGTACTTC. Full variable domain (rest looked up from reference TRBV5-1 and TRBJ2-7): KAGVTQTPRYLIKTRGQQVTLSCSPISGHRSVSWYQQTPGQGLQFLFEYFSETQRNKGNFPGRFSGRQFSNSRSEMNVSTLELGDSALYLCASSTAGAYEQYFGPGTRLTVT.

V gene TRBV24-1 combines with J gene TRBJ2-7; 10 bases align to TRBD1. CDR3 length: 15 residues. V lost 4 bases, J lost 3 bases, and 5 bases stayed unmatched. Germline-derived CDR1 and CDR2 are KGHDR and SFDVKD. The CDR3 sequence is CATSETGGVIYEQYF. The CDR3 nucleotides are TGTGCCACCAGTGAGACAGGGGGCGTAATCTACGAGCAGTACTTC.

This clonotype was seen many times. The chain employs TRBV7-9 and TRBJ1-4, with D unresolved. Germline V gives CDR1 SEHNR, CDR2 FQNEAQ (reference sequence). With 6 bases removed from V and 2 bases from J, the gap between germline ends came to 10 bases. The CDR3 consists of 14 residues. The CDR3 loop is CASSREATNEKLFF. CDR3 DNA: TGTGCCAGCAGTAGAGAGGCGACTAATGAAAAACTGTTTTTT.

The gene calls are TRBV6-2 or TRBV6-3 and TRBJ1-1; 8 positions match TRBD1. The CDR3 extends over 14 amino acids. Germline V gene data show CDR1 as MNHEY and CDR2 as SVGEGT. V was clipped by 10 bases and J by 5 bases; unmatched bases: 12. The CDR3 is CATSTQQGGTEAFF. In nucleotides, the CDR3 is TGTGCCACCAGCACTCAACAGGGGGGGACTGAAGCTTTCTTT.

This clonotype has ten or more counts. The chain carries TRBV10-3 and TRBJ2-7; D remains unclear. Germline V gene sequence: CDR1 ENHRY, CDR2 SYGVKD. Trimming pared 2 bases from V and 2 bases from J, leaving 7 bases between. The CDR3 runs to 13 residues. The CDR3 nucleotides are TGTGCCATCAGTGAGGGGCGACCCTACGAGCAGTACTTC. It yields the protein CAISEGRPYEQYF.

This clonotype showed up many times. Here the CDR3 DNA reads TGCGCCAGCAGCTTGAGGACGGCCAATAATTCACCCCTCCACTTT. Its protein is CASSLRTANNSPLHF. The chain joins TRBV5-1 to TRBJ1-6; D unclear. The CDR3 consists of 15 residues. The V and J ends lost 1 base and 5 bases respectively, with 10 bases between them. Germline values: CDR1 SGHRS, CDR2 YFSETQ.

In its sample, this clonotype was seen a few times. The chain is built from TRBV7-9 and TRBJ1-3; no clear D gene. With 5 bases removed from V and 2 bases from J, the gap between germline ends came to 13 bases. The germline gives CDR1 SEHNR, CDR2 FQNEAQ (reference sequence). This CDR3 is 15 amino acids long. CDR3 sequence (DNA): TGTGCCAGCAGCCGAACCGCGGGAGCTGGAAACACCATATATTTT. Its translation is CASSRTAGAGNTIYF.